This T cell receptor beta chain was profiled in a study of shared T cell receptors in the human thymus. TCRdb's copy holds only in-frame clones and misses some; the assay was immunoSEQ multiplex PCR. The repertoire holds roughly 560,000 clones, with roughly 74% as singletons. The CDR3 is 14 residues long. Germline-derived CDR1 and CDR2 are MGHRA and YSYEKL. Trimming stripped 0 bases from V and 2 bases from J, with 8 bases between. The same sample was also studied in work on human thymus T cells. That paper states: Resections obtained during corrective heart surgery supplied the thymus tissue.

The specimen sequenced was thymocytes. The clonotype was recovered from a boy under three years old with a congenital heart defect. This chain links TRBV4-1 with TRBJ2-7; no clear D. The CDR3 DNA reads as TGCGCCAGCAGCCAAGACCGACAAACCTACGAGCAGTACTTC. Encoded protein: CASSQDRQTYEQYF.